The table lists the clone carrying this TCR beta chain with many counts. Antigen specificity is unknown. The data stem from a study of T cells in Graves' hyperthyroidism and ophthalmopathy. Study outcomes and limitations: Most clonotypes expanded in the thyroid (above 0.001) were also present in blood. Classification by a 13 V-J model distinguished ophthalmopathy from stable hyperthyroidism.

CDR3 length: 16 amino acids. V was pared by 4 bases and J by 6 bases, with 8 bases of the junction left unmatched. Germline lookup yields CDR1 SGHAT and CDR2 FQDESV (reference sequence). Amplification of TCR beta CDR3 regions was performed using RNA transcripts as template. HTBI primers were employed in a first-round RT-PCR of the TCR CDR3. Each CDR3 protein gets one entry after TCRdb re-called the multiplex PCR reads with MiXCR. The profile shows some 490,000 distinct CDR3 sequences, less than 25% of them singletons. An approximately 10 ml volume of fresh peripheral blood provided the PBMCs. This TCR was sampled from a woman aged 70 to 79 with Graves' ophthalmopathy. V and J are TRBV11-1 and TRBJ2-1; TRBD2 aligns across 11 bases. Sequencing used blood. This CDR3 reads CASSSTGLAGLNEQFF. The DNA of the CDR3 is TGTGCCAGCAGCTCCACAGGACTAGCGGGCCTCAATGAGCAGTTCTTC.